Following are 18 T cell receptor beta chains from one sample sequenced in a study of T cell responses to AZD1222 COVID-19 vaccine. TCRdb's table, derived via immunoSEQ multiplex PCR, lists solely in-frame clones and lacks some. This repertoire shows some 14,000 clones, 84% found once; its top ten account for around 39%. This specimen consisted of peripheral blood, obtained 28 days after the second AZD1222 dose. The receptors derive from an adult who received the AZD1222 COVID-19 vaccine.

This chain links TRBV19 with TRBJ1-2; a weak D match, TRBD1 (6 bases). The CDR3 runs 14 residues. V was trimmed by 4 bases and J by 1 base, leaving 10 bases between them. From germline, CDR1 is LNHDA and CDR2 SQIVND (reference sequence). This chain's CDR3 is CASSTLQGNYGYTF. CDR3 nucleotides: TGTGCCAGTAGTACACTACAGGGTAACTATGGCTACACCTTC.

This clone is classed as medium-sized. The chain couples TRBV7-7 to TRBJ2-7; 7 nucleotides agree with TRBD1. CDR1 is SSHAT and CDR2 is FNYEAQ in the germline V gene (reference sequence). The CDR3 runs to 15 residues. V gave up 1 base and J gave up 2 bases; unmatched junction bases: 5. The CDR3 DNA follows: TGTGCCAGCAGCTTAGGACAGGGAATTGCCTACGAGCAGTACTTC. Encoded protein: CASSLGQGIAYEQYF. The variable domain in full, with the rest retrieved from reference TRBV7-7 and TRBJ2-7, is GAGVSQSPRYKVTKRGQDVTLRCDPISSHATLYWYQQALGQGPEFLTYFNYEAQPDKSGLPSDRFSAERPEGSISTLTIQRTEQRDSAMYRCASSLGQGIAYEQYFGPGTRLTVT.

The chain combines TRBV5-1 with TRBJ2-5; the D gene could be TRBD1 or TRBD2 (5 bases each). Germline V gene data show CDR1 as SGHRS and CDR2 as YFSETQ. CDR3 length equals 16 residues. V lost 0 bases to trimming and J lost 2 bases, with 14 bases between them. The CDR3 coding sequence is TGCGCCAGCAGCTTGGGGCCCGGGGACCGTCAAGAGACCCAGTACTTC. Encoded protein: CASSLGPGDRQETQYF.

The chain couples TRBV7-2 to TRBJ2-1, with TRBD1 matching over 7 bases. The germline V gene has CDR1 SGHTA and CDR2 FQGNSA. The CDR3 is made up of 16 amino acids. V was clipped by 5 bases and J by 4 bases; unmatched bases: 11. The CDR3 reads CASSPTPGQVYNEQFF. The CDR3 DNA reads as TGTGCCAGCAGCCCCACCCCTGGACAGGTGTACAATGAGCAGTTCTTC. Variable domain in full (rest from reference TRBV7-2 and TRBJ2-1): GAGVSQSPSNKVTEKGKDVELRCDPISGHTALYWYRQSLGQGLEFLIYFQGNSAPDKSGLPSDRFSAERTGGSVSTLTIQRTQQEDSAVYLCASSPTPGQVYNEQFFGPGTRLTVL.

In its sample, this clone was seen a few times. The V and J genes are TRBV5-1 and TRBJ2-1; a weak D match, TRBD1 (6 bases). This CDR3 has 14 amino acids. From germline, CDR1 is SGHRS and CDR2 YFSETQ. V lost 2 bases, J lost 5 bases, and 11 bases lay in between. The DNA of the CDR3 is TGCGCCAGCAGCTTCGGACAGATCGACAATGAGCAGTTCTTC. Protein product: CASSFGQIDNEQFF.

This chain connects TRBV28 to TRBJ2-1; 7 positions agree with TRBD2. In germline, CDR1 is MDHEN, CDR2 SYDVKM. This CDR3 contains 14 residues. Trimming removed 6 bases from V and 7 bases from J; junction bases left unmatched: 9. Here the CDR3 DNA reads TGTGCCAGCAGCGGCGGGCGGGGGTGGAATGAGCAGTTCTTC. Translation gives CASSGGRGWNEQFF. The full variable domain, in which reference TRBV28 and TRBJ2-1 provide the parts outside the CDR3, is DVKVTQSSRYLVKRTGEKVFLECVQDMDHENMFWYRQDPGLGLRLIYFSYDVKMKEKGDIPEGYSVSREKKERFSLILESASTNQTSMYLCASSGGRGWNEQFFGPGTRLTVL.

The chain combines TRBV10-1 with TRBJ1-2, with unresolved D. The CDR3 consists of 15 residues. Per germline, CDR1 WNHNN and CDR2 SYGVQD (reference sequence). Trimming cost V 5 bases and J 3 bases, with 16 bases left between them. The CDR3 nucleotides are TGCGCCAGCAGTTATCCCAAACACAGAGACTATGGCTACACCTTC. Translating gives CASSYPKHRDYGYTF.

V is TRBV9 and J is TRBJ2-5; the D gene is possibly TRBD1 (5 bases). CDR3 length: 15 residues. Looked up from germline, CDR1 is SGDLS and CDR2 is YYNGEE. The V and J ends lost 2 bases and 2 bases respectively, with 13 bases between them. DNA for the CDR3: TGTGCCAGCAGCGTTTCCCCCTACAGGCAAGAGACCCAGTACTTC. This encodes CASSVSPYRQETQYF.

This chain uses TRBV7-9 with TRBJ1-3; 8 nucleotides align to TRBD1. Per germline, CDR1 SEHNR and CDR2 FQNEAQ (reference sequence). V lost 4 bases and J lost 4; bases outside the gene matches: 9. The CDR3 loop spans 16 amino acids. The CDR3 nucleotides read TGTGCCAGCAGCTCTGGGACAGGATTAACCGGAAACACCATATATTTT. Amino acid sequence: CASSSGTGLTGNTIYF.

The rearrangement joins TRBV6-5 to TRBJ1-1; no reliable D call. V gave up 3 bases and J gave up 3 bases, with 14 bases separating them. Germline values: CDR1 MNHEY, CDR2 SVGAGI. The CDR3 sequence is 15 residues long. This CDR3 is CASSYSPNLDTEAFF. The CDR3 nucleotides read TGTGCCAGCAGTTATTCCCCCAACTTGGACACTGAAGCTTTCTTT.

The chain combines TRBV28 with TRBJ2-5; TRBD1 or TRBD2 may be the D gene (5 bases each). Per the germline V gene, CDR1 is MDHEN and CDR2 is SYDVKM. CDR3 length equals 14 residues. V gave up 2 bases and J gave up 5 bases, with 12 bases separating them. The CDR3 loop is CASSLEGLRETQYF. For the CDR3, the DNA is TGTGCCAGCAGTTTAGAGGGGCTGAGGGAGACCCAGTACTTC.

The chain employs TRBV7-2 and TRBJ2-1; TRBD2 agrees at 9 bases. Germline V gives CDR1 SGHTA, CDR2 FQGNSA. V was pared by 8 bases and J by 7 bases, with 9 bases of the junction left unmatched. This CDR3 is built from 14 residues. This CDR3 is CASLRAGGVNEQFF. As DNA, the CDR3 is TGTGCCAGCCTCCGGGCGGGAGGGGTAAATGAGCAGTTCTTC.

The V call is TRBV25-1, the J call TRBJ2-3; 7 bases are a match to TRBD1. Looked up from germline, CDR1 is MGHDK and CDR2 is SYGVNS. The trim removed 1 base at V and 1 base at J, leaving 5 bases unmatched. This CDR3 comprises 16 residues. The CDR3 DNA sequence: TGTGCCAGCAGTGAATCGAGCACAGGGGGCACAGATACGCAGTATTTT. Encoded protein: CASSESSTGGTDTQYF.

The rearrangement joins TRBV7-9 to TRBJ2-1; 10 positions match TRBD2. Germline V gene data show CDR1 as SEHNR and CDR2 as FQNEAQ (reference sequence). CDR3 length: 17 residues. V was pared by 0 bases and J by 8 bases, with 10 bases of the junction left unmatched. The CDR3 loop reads CASSLASGLAGVHEQFF. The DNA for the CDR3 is TGTGCCAGCAGCTTAGCGAGTGGGCTAGCGGGAGTCCATGAGCAGTTCTTC.

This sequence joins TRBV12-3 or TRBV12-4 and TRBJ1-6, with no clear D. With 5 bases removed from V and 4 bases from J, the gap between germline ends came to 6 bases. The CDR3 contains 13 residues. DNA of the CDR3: TGTGCCAGCAGTGACTCATATAATTCACCCCTCCACTTT. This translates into CASSDSYNSPLHF.

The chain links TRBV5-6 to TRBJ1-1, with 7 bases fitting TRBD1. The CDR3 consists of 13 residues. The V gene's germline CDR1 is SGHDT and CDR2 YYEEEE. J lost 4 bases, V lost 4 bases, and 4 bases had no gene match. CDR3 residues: CASSLTGATEAFF. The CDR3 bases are TGTGCCAGCAGCCTTACAGGGGCCACTGAAGCTTTCTTT.

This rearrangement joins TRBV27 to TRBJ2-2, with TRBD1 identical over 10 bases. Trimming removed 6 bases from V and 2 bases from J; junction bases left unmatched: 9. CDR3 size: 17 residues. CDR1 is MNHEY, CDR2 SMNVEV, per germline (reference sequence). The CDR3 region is CASRPRTGGFNTGELFF. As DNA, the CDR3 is TGTGCCAGCAGACCGAGGACAGGGGGTTTCAACACCGGGGAGCTGTTTTTT.

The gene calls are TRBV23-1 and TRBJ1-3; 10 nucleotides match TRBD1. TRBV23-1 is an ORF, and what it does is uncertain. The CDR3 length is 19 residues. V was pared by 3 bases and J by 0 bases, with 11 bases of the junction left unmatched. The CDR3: CASSHSTGGSHFSGNTIYF. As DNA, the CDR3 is TGCGCCAGCAGTCACTCGACAGGGGGCTCTCATTTCTCTGGAAACACCATATATTTT.